This T cell receptor beta chain was obtained from a study of cytomegalovirus exposure and HLA in healthy donors. Across the study: Caucasian-associated ancestry cluster membership applied to under 85% of around 400 genotyped donors. Study outcomes and limitations: Per published reports, the classifier diagnosed cytomegalovirus status with high specificity and sensitivity. Cytomegalovirus association was assigned to over 150 TCR beta chains. It was in a later analysis that TCR association rates were seen to vary by HLA locus, highest for DRB1 and lowest for HLA-C.

The PCR used 60 Vbeta and 13 Jbeta primers. Data came from immunoSEQ multiplex PCR; TCRdb stores just in-frame clones and leaves some out. The sample holds under 300,000 clones, about 66% seen once. V lost 3 bases and J lost 7, with 13 bases in between. Germline values: CDR1 LNHDA, CDR2 SQIVND (reference sequence). The CDR3 extends over 13 amino acids. On this clone itself: Its antigen is as yet unknown.

The TCR sequence derives from a female donor in good health and CMV-seronegative. The chain joins TRBV19 to TRBJ2-7; possibly TRBD2 for D (6 bases). Sequencing input: PBMCs. The CDR3 here is CASSIGGSREQYF. CDR3 coding DNA: TGTGCCAGTAGTATTGGGGGGAGCCGGGAGCAGTACTTC.